This T cell receptor (beta chain) was identified during a study of cytomegalovirus exposure and HLA in healthy donors. This CDR3 region has 15 residues. Germline V gene data show CDR1 as MDHEN and CDR2 as SYDVKM. V was trimmed by 5 bases and J by 2 bases, leaving 15 bases between them. The repertoire was sequenced with immunoSEQ multiplex PCR; TCRdb's copy has only in-frame clones and lacks some. The sample yields over 50,000 clones, 90% to 97% seen once. The TCR sequence derives from a woman under 30 in good health and CMV-seronegative. The chain is built from TRBV28 and TRBJ1-1, with D tentatively TRBD1 (6 bases). What was sequenced was PBMCs. The chain's CDR3 is CASSPPGTRNTEAFF. CDR3 nucleotide sequence: TGTGCCAGCAGTCCCCCCGGGACAAGAAACACTGAAGCTTTCTTT. The full variable domain, in which reference TRBV28 and TRBJ1-1 provide the parts outside the CDR3, is DVKVTQSSRYLVKRTGEKVFLECVQDMDHENMFWYRQDPGLGLRLIYFSYDVKMKEKGDIPEGYSVSREKKERFSLILESASTNQTSMYLCASSPPGTRNTEAFFGQGTRLTVV.